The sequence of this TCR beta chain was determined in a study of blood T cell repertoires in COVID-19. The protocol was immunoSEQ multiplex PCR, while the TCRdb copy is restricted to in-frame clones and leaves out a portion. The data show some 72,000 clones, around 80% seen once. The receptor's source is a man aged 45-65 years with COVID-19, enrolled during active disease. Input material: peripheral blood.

The CDR3 DNA sequence: TGTGCCAGCAGGACTAGCGGGACCACAGATACGCAGTATTTT. Its translation: CASRTSGTTDTQYF. This chain uses TRBV7-8 with TRBJ2-3, with 11 positions matching TRBD2. J gave up 2 bases and V 6 bases, and 1 base lay outside the gene matches. This CDR3 is 14 amino acids long. Germline V gene sequence: CDR1 SGHVS, CDR2 FQNEAQ.